This T cell receptor beta chain stems from a study of read filtering for tumor transcriptome and immune sequencing. Molecular barcoded adaptors covering alpha/delta and beta/gamma chains were used on 400 ng RNA. TCRdb re-called the reads with MiXCR, one entry per CDR3 protein. The sample lists 46,000 or so distinct CDR3 sequences; roughly a fifth were seen once. The sample holds many counts of this clonotype. Sequencing was performed on a population of CD138-negative cells sorted from bone marrow. The receptor comes from a donor aged 40 or over with multiple myeloma.

The CDR3 reads CASSQGLAASYEQYF. In DNA, the CDR3 is TGTGCCAGCAGCCAAGGACTAGCGGCCTCCTACGAGCAGTACTTC. The rearrangement uses TRBV14 and TRBJ2-7, with 9 nucleotides matching TRBD2. This CDR3 is 15 amino acids long. The ends lost 1 base at V and 0 bases at J; junction bases unmatched: 1. CDR1 is SGHDN and CDR2 is FVKESK in the germline V gene.